The 21 T cell receptor beta chains given below trace back to one sample, sequenced in a study of CD8+CD57+ T cells in acquired aplastic anemia. According to the study, genomic DNA was the template for TCR beta VDJ and CDR3 profiling. TCRdb used MiXCR to reprocess the reads, holding one entry per CDR3 protein. The data hold 200,000 to 250,000 distinct CDR3 sequences, with 30% to 40% observed a single time. The sequenced sample was sorted CD4+, CD8+, or CD8+CD57+ T cells (not recorded which) from PBMCs. These receptors originate from a human donor in good health, serving as a control.

The chain uses TRBV19 and TRBJ2-5, with 11 bases lining up with TRBD2. Trimming took 5 bases from V and 3 from J; bases not matched to a gene: 5. This CDR3 has 15 residues. Germline CDR1 reads LNHDA; CDR2 reads SQIVND (reference sequence). The CDR3 bases are TGTGCCAGTAGTTTCGGGACTAGCGGAAAAGAGACCCAGTACTTC. As protein: CASSFGTSGKETQYF.

This clonotype was seen more than once but under ten times. The V call is TRBV5-1, the J call TRBJ2-7, with a tentative D call TRBD2 (6 bases). The CDR3 covers 15 residues. Trimming left V 5 bases short and J 4 bases short, with 19 bases between. Germline CDR1 SGHRS, CDR2 YFSETQ. The CDR3 is CASRPGTEEIYEQYF. The CDR3 DNA follows: TGCGCCAGCAGGCCTGGGACTGAAGAAATTTACGAGCAGTACTTC.

This clonotype has just a few counts. No conserved phenylalanine or tryptophan is present at the end of the CDR3, so a read error is the likely explanation. The V and J genes are TRBV5-1 and TRBJ1-2; no definite D call. The V gene's germline CDR1 is SGHRS and CDR2 YFSETQ. Trimming shortened V by 3 bases and J by 6 bases, and 18 bases separated the two germline ends. There are 15 residues in the CDR3. The CDR3 is CASSSGPVLQDGYTL. CDR3 sequence (DNA): TGCGCCAGCAGCTCTGGACCCGTCCTGCAGGATGGCTACACCCTC.

For this clonotype: An end of the junction differs from the germline gene, which may be a read error. The chain couples TRBV4-1 to TRBJ1-4; no definite D call. CDR3 length equals 16 residues. Looked up from germline, CDR1 is MGHRA and CDR2 is YSYEKL. CDR3 sequence: CAGSRSDGLFERKLFF. DNA for the CDR3: TGCGCCGGCAGCCGGTCCGATGGTCTTTTCGAAAGAAAACTGTTTTTT.

This clonotype was picked up many times. This chain uses TRBV24-1 with TRBJ2-1; D not resolved. Trimming removed 6 bases at V and 6 bases at J, with 11 bases between. Germline-derived CDR1 and CDR2 are KGHDR and SFDVKD. CDR3 length: 13 residues. The CDR3 loop reads CATSWVDPNEQFF. The CDR3 DNA sequence: TGTGCCACCAGTTGGGTCGACCCCAATGAGCAGTTCTTC.

This clonotype came up many times. This rearrangement joins TRBV15 to TRBJ1-1; D call uncertain. This CDR3 spans 17 amino acids. The ends were cut back, 5 bases at V and 3 bases at J, with 22 bases in the middle. CDR1 LNHNV and CDR2 YYDKDF come from the germline V gene (reference sequence). CDR3 sequence (DNA): TGTGCCACCAGCTGGGGAAAGTCGGGTCGGGCGGACACTGAAGCTTTCTTT. The encoded protein is CATSWGKSGRADTEAFF.

The V gene is TRBV7-9, the J gene TRBJ1-2; 7 bases map to TRBD1. The germline V gene encodes CDR1 SEHNR and CDR2 FQNEAQ (reference sequence). The length of the CDR3 is 14 residues. V lost 6 bases and J lost 5; bases outside the gene matches: 9. The CDR3 loop reads CASSSGGSTYGYTF. The CDR3, as DNA: TGTGCCAGCAGTTCAGGGGGAAGTACTTATGGCTACACCTTC.

This clonotype was counted a few times. The rearrangement links TRBV2 to TRBJ1-6; 9 nucleotides agree with TRBD1. The germline V gene has CDR1 SNHLY and CDR2 FYNNEI. This CDR3 has 15 amino acids. The ends lost 6 bases at V and 7 bases at J; junction bases unmatched: 7. CDR3 protein: CASSRDRVGNSPLHF. In DNA, the CDR3 is TGTGCCAGCAGCCGGGACAGGGTGGGCAATTCACCCCTCCACTTT.

As to this clonotype: The CDR3 does not close with the conserved phenylalanine or tryptophan, likely indicating a read error. This sequence joins TRBV20-1 and TRBJ2-1, with a tentative D call TRBD2 (6 bases). CDR1 DFQATT and CDR2 SNEGSKA come from the germline V gene (reference sequence). The V end was cut by 8 bases, the J end by 6 bases, with 20 bases between. The CDR3 extends over 14 amino acids. CDR3 protein: CSLLGRGSSNEQFL. In DNA form, the CDR3 reads TGCAGTCTCCTCGGACGGGGGAGTTCCAATGAGCAGTTCCTC.

This clonotype was observed at least ten times. The chain links TRBV20-1 to TRBJ1-1; D is ambiguous. In germline, CDR1 is DFQATT, CDR2 SNEGSKA (reference sequence). Trimming pared 0 bases from V and 1 base from J, leaving 3 bases between. The CDR3 covers 12 residues. Here the CDR3 reads CSAREPNTEAFF. CDR3 coding DNA: TGCAGTGCTAGAGAGCCGAACACTGAAGCTTTCTTT.

This clonotype has at least ten counts. The chain recombines TRBV2 with TRBJ2-1, with TRBD1 as a possible D gene (6 bases). V lost 7 bases and J lost 3, with 13 bases in between. CDR3 size: 14 residues. The germline gives CDR1 SNHLY, CDR2 FYNNEI. The CDR3: CASNRQESYNEQFF. CDR3 in DNA: TGTGCCAGCAATCGACAGGAGAGCTACAATGAGCAGTTCTTC.

There are many counts of this clonotype. This rearrangement joins TRBV7-2 to TRBJ1-5, with D hard to call. V was trimmed by 4 bases and J by 5 bases, leaving 9 bases between them. The germline gives CDR1 SGHTA, CDR2 FQGNSA. This CDR3 is built from 13 residues. This CDR3 is CASSSTYYQPQHF. CDR3 nucleotides: TGTGCCAGCAGCTCTACTTACTATCAGCCCCAGCATTTT.

V usage is TRBV15 and J usage is TRBJ2-2; TRBD1 matches 9 bases. In germline, CDR1 is LNHNV, CDR2 YYDKDF (reference sequence). This CDR3 spans 18 amino acids. The V gene end was trimmed by 0 bases and the J gene end by 2 bases; junction bases not matched to a gene: 7. DNA of the CDR3: TGTGCCACCAGCAGAGATCTCCCGGGACAGGGTAACACCGGGGAGCTGTTTTTT. This codes for CATSRDLPGQGNTGELFF.

This clonotype has a count of ten or more. J is TRBJ2-3 and V is TRBV12-3 or TRBV12-4, with TRBD2 matching 10 bases. The CDR3 contains 15 residues. V shed 5 bases and J 0 bases; nucleotides not matched to a gene: 2. CDR3 region: CASSATSGSTDTQYF. In DNA, the CDR3 is TGTGCCAGCAGTGCGACTAGCGGGAGCACAGATACGCAGTATTTT.

The chain has TRBV24-1 and TRBJ2-1, with D tentatively TRBD2 (5 bases). The DNA end is a closer match to TRBJ2-3, so the J assignment may be wrong. This CDR3 is 16 amino acids long. Germline CDR1 is KGHDR and CDR2 is SFDVKD. CDR3 nucleotide sequence: TGTGCCACCAGTGATGCGACTGCTAGCTCCTACAATGAGCAGTATTTT. This sequence encodes CATSDATASSYNEQYF.

In this sample, this clonotype turned up a few times. The chain carries TRBV3-1 and TRBJ2-1, with TRBD1 as a possible D gene (7 bases). Germline assignment: CDR1 LGHDT and CDR2 YNNKEL (reference sequence). Deletions cut 7 bases from V and 9 bases from J, with 13 bases between. The CDR3 runs to 12 residues. CDR3 nucleotides: TGTGCCAGCAAGAACAGGGGAGGTGAGCAGTTCTTC. This sequence encodes CASKNRGGEQFF.

This chain uses TRBV15 with TRBJ1-5; perhaps TRBD1 as D (6 bases). The CDR3 has 15 amino acids. The germline V gene has CDR1 LNHNV and CDR2 YYDKDF (reference sequence). Trimming removed 5 bases from V and 2 bases from J, with 13 bases in between. CDR3 loop: CATSDTGYGNQPQHF. The CDR3 region has the DNA TGTGCCACCAGCGATACAGGGTATGGCAATCAGCCCCAGCATTTT.

V usage is TRBV25-1 and J usage is TRBJ1-2; 8 bases agree with TRBD1. Trimming cost V 4 bases and J 5 bases; bases outside gene matches: 6. This CDR3 is 14 amino acids long. The germline gives CDR1 MGHDK, CDR2 SYGVNS. The CDR3 bases are TGTGCCAGCAGTGTATCCGGGACAGGATATGGCTACACCTTC. Amino acids: CASSVSGTGYGYTF.

The genes are TRBV2 and TRBJ1-2; possible D gene TRBD1, 5 bases. Germline assignment: CDR1 SNHLY and CDR2 FYNNEI. This CDR3 has 15 amino acids. V dropped 7 bases and J dropped 6 bases, with 21 bases sitting between them. The CDR3 here is CASISIVGVYDGYTF. CDR3 DNA: TGTGCCAGCATTTCGATCGTAGGGGTGTACGATGGCTACACCTTC. The full variable domain, completed using reference TRBV2 and TRBJ1-2, is EPEVTQTPSHQVTQMGQEVILRCVPISNHLYFYWYRQILGQKVEFLVSFYNNEISEKSEIFDDQFSVERPDGSNFTLKIRSTKLEDSAMYFCASISIVGVYDGYTFGSGTRLTVV.

This clonotype appeared many times. V is TRBV20-1 and J is TRBJ2-5, with 9 positions matching TRBD2. CDR3 length: 13 amino acids. The germline gives CDR1 DFQATT, CDR2 SNEGSKA (reference sequence). V lost 6 bases to trimming and J lost 5 bases; unmatched junction nucleotides: 7. CDR3 amino acids: CSATLAGMETQYF. The CDR3 coding sequence is TGCAGTGCCACGCTAGCGGGAATGGAGACCCAGTACTTC.

In this sample, this clonotype turned up a few times. The J gene is TRBJ1-3, the V gene TRBV3-1; maybe TRBD1 (5 bases). The CDR3 has 14 residues. The germline V gene encodes CDR1 LGHDT and CDR2 YNNKEL (reference sequence). V dropped 5 bases and J dropped 3 bases, with 11 bases sitting between them. The CDR3 is CASSIWTSGNTIYF. DNA of the CDR3: TGTGCCAGCAGCATATGGACAAGTGGAAACACCATATATTTT. Combining the CDR3 with reference TRBV3-1 and TRBJ1-3 gives the whole variable domain DTAVSQTPKYLVTQMGNDKSIKCEQNLGHDTMYWYKQDSKKFLKIMFSYNNKELIINETVPNRFSPKSPDKAHLNLHINSLELGDSAVYFCASSIWTSGNTIYFGEGSWLTVV.